These 5 T cell receptor beta chains were all obtained from the same sample, sequenced in a study of blood T cell repertoires in COVID-19. Profiled with immunoSEQ multiplex PCR; TCRdb holds only in-frame clones, not every one. The repertoire holds over 200,000 clones, 92% seen once, with about 1.3% in the top ten. The sequencing sample was made of peripheral blood. These TCRs come from a man aged 30-40 years with acute or convalescent COVID-19.

The rearrangement links TRBV5-1 to TRBJ2-1; 8 bases match TRBD1. Germline loops: CDR1 SGHRS, CDR2 YFSETQ. V gave up 0 bases and J gave up 8 bases; unmatched junction bases: 10. The CDR3 length is 16 residues. This CDR3 reads CASSLAGTGGNDEQFF. CDR3 in DNA: TGCGCCAGCAGCTTGGCCGGGACAGGCGGTAACGATGAGCAGTTCTTC.

The chain uses TRBV9 and TRBJ2-2, with 8 bases lining up with TRBD2. This CDR3 has 16 amino acids. Germline CDR1 reads SGDLS; CDR2 reads YYNGEE. V lost 3 bases, J lost 2 bases, and 6 bases stayed unmatched. The CDR3 nucleotides read TGTGCCAGCAGCGCCACTAGCGGAGCTAACACCGGGGAGCTGTTTTTT. Translated, it gives CASSATSGANTGELFF.

CDR3 nucleotides: TGTGCCAGCAAACCCACCTTAACAGGGTCCTACGAGCAGTACTTC. Amino acid sequence: CASKPTLTGSYEQYF. The V gene is TRBV19, the J gene TRBJ2-7, with a weak D call TRBD1 (6 bases). Germline V gives CDR1 LNHDA, CDR2 SQIVND (reference sequence). Deletions cut 9 bases from V and 1 base from J, with 19 bases between. This CDR3 spans 15 amino acids.

The chain is built from TRBV4-2 and TRBJ1-6; the match to TRBD1 covers 8 bases. CDR3 length equals 19 residues. With V trimmed by 4 bases and J by 0 bases, 11 bases remained unmatched. Germline lookup yields CDR1 LGHNA and CDR2 YNFKEQ. CDR3 in DNA: TGTGCCAGCAGCCCCGTCTCAGGGGGCGAAGGCTCCTATAATTCACCCCTCCACTTT. It yields the protein CASSPVSGGEGSYNSPLHF.

The chain recombines TRBV19 with TRBJ2-5, with TRBD2 as a possible D gene (7 bases). CDR3 length: 15 amino acids. Trimming took off 3 bases at V and 7 bases at J, with 18 bases between the two ends. Per the germline V gene, CDR1 is LNHDA and CDR2 is SQIVND (reference sequence). CDR3 protein: CASSMGGPGRGTQYF. The CDR3 bases are TGTGCCAGTAGTATGGGGGGGCCCGGCCGTGGGACCCAGTACTTC.